Listed below are T cell receptor beta chains from one sample, sequenced in a study of T cell responses to AZD1222 COVID-19 vaccine. The method was immunoSEQ multiplex PCR; TCRdb's version includes in-frame clones alone and lacks a portion of them. The repertoire holds tens of thousands of clones, about 89% seen once, with approximately 2.5% in the top ten. The sequencing here drew on peripheral blood, taken on day 0 of AZD1222 vaccination. Receptors originate from an adult in good health. The CDR3 runs from the conserved cysteine through the conserved F or W. Fields, in order: D gene, V gene, J gene, clone size, CDR3 length, CDR3 protein, CDR3 DNA. A D gene is named only where the DNA matches it firmly. Rows give clone size only sometimes, using once, few, many, or a class for an expanded clone.

d_gene: NA
v_gene: TRBV12-5
j_gene: TRBJ2-7
abundance: NA
len: 13
CDR3aa: CASGLHDSHEQYF
CDR3nt: TGTGCTAGTGGTTTGCATGACAGCCACGAGCAGTACTTC

d_gene: TRBD1
v_gene: TRBV12-3/TRBV12-4
j_gene: TRBJ1-2
abundance: once
len: 12
CDR3aa: CASRDRDYGYTF
CDR3nt: TGTGCCAGCAGGGACAGGGACTATGGCTACACCTTC

d_gene: NA
v_gene: TRBV11-2
j_gene: TRBJ2-1
abundance: NA
len: 16
CDR3aa: CASSKQMGGDYNEQFF
CDR3nt: TGTGCCAGCAGCAAGCAGATGGGGGGAGACTACAATGAGCAGTTCTTC

d_gene: NA
v_gene: TRBV6-5
j_gene: TRBJ2-5
abundance: NA
len: 13
CDR3aa: CASSSQSGETQYF
CDR3nt: TGTGCCAGCAGTTCCCAGAGCGGGGAGACCCAGTACTTC

d_gene: NA
v_gene: TRBV9
j_gene: TRBJ1-3
abundance: NA
len: 15
CDR3aa: CASSAGGSSGNTIYF
CDR3nt: TGTGCCAGCAGCGCCGGAGGGAGCTCTGGAAACACCATATATTTT

d_gene: TRBD2
v_gene: TRBV18
j_gene: TRBJ2-7
abundance: NA
len: 14
CDR3aa: CASSPGLAGDEQYF
CDR3nt: TGTGCCAGCTCACCGGGACTAGCGGGAGACGAGCAGTACTTC

d_gene: TRBD2
v_gene: TRBV5-1
j_gene: TRBJ2-1
abundance: NA
len: 18
CDR3aa: CASSLAGRVAGASNEQFF
CDR3nt: TGCGCCAGCAGCTTGGCCGGGAGGGTAGCGGGGGCATCCAATGAGCAGTTCTTC

d_gene: NA
v_gene: TRBV13
j_gene: TRBJ1-1
abundance: NA
len: 16
CDR3aa: CASSLLTGLVNTEAFF
CDR3nt: TGTGCCAGCAGCCTACTAACAGGGTTGGTGAACACTGAAGCTTTCTTT

d_gene: TRBD1
v_gene: TRBV11-1
j_gene: TRBJ2-7
abundance: NA
len: 15
CDR3aa: CASSLRGQGLFEQYF
CDR3nt: TGTGCCAGCAGCCTCCGGGGACAGGGTCTGTTCGAGCAGTACTTC

d_gene: TRBD2
v_gene: TRBV11-2
j_gene: TRBJ2-2
abundance: NA
len: 14
CDR3aa: CASSSYRTSGELFF
CDR3nt: TGTGCCAGCAGCTCGTATCGGACTAGCGGGGAGCTGTTTTTT

d_gene: NA
v_gene: TRBV4-2
j_gene: TRBJ1-4
abundance: NA
len: 15
CDR3aa: CASSQGQAGNEKLFF
CDR3nt: TGTGCCAGCAGCCAAGGACAGGCTGGGAATGAAAAACTGTTTTTT

d_gene: NA
v_gene: TRBV7-9
j_gene: TRBJ2-7
abundance: NA
len: 15
CDR3aa: CASSLSDRATYEQYF
CDR3nt: TGTGCCAGCAGCTTAAGTGATCGGGCCACCTACGAGCAGTACTTC

d_gene: TRBD1
v_gene: TRBV7-3
j_gene: TRBJ1-1
abundance: NA
len: 17
CDR3aa: CASSPRGGDFMNTEAFF
CDR3nt: TGTGCCAGCAGCCCCAGGGGGGGGGACTTCATGAACACTGAAGCTTTCTTT

d_gene: NA
v_gene: TRBV24-1
j_gene: TRBJ2-3
abundance: NA
len: 16
CDR3aa: CATSDSRAPSTDTQYF
CDR3nt: TGTGCCACCAGTGATTCCAGGGCCCCTAGCACAGATACGCAGTATTTT

d_gene: NA
v_gene: TRBV27
j_gene: TRBJ2-2
abundance: NA
len: 14
CDR3aa: CASRSGPNTGELFF
CDR3nt: TGTGCCAGCAGATCCGGCCCGAACACCGGGGAGCTGTTTTTT

d_gene: NA
v_gene: TRBV7-9
j_gene: TRBJ1-5
abundance: once
len: 14
CDR3aa: CASSTSQGSQPQHF
CDR3nt: TGTGCCAGCAGTACCTCGCAGGGGAGTCAGCCCCAGCATTTT

d_gene: NA
v_gene: TRBV29-1
j_gene: TRBJ1-2
abundance: NA
len: 12
CDR3aa: CSVERQGYGYTF
CDR3nt: TGCAGCGTTGAAAGGCAGGGCTATGGCTACACCTTC

d_gene: NA
v_gene: TRBV11-2
j_gene: TRBJ2-1
abundance: once
len: 11
CDR3aa: CASSSDLREFF
CDR3nt: TGTGCCAGCAGCTCGGACCTCCGGGAGTTCTTC

d_gene: NA
v_gene: TRBV11-3
j_gene: TRBJ2-1
abundance: NA
len: 15
CDR3aa: CASSLETNKGDEQFF
CDR3nt: TGTGCCAGCAGCTTGGAAACCAATAAGGGCGATGAGCAGTTCTTC

d_gene: NA
v_gene: TRBV4-2
j_gene: TRBJ2-7
abundance: NA
len: 15
CDR3aa: CASSHQGQPSEEQYF
CDR3nt: TGTGCCAGCAGCCATCAGGGGCAGCCTAGCGAGGAGCAGTACTTC

d_gene: TRBD1
v_gene: TRBV15
j_gene: TRBJ1-2
abundance: NA
len: 14
CDR3aa: CATSRVTGGRGYTF
CDR3nt: TGTGCCACCAGCAGAGTGACAGGGGGCCGGGGCTACACCTTC

d_gene: NA
v_gene: TRBV29-1
j_gene: TRBJ1-2
abundance: few
len: 13
CDR3aa: CSVEERTLYGYTF
CDR3nt: TGCAGCGTTGAAGAACGGACCCTCTATGGCTACACCTTC

d_gene: NA
v_gene: TRBV5-4
j_gene: TRBJ2-1
abundance: few
len: 15
CDR3aa: CASSFPGYEYDEQFF
CDR3nt: TGTGCCAGCAGCTTCCCAGGGTACGAGTACGATGAGCAGTTCTTC

d_gene: TRBD2
v_gene: TRBV4-2
j_gene: TRBJ2-5
abundance: NA
len: 15
CDR3aa: CASSPLEREGETQYF
CDR3nt: TGTGCCAGCAGCCCCCTTGAGCGGGAGGGAGAGACCCAGTACTTC

d_gene: NA
v_gene: TRBV30
j_gene: TRBJ1-4
abundance: once
len: 14
CDR3aa: CAWNPPGRGEKLFF
CDR3nt: TGTGCCTGGAACCCTCCGGGAAGAGGCGAAAAACTGTTTTTT

d_gene: NA
v_gene: TRBV19
j_gene: TRBJ1-1
abundance: few
len: 16
CDR3aa: CASSTPFAPGGTEAFF
CDR3nt: TGTGCCAGTAGTACCCCCTTCGCCCCGGGGGGCACTGAAGCTTTCTTT

d_gene: NA
v_gene: TRBV3-1/TRBV3-2
j_gene: TRBJ1-4
abundance: NA
len: 14
CDR3aa: CASSPTGTREKLFF
CDR3nt: TGTGCCAGCAGCCCAACCGGGACGCGGGAAAAACTGTTTTTT

d_gene: NA
v_gene: TRBV6-1
j_gene: TRBJ1-1
abundance: NA
len: 15
CDR3aa: CASSEGRGANTEAFF
CDR3nt: TGTGCCAGCAGTGAAGGGAGGGGCGCGAACACTGAAGCTTTCTTT

d_gene: TRBD1
v_gene: TRBV5-4
j_gene: TRBJ2-5
abundance: NA
len: 15
CDR3aa: CASSSKQGAGETQYF
CDR3nt: TGTGCCAGCAGCTCCAAACAGGGGGCGGGGGAGACCCAGTACTTC